This TCR beta chain was identified in a study of beta chain features in type 1 diabetes. Study as a whole: Cells sorted and examined across all samples totaled more than 90,000,000. Overall study findings and caveats: More deletions and fewer insertions at VDJ junctions were found in patients with type 1 diabetes. Since sequencing was performed on cDNA, cells with high TCR expression could be over-represented. Moderately but significantly shorter TCRB CDR3s were found in Type 1 diabetes patients in all four CD4+ subsets.

Expressed TCRB transcripts were sequenced because the entire RNA isolate underwent reverse transcription. The method was immunoSEQ multiplex PCR; TCRdb's version includes in-frame clones alone and lacks a portion of them. Here the sample spans a few hundred thousand clones, roughly a fifth being singletons. On this clone itself: Its antigen is still unknown.

Germline V gene data show CDR1 as SEHNR and CDR2 as FQNEAQ (reference sequence). The V gene lost 1 base and the J gene lost 14 bases, with 8 bases spanning the gap. CDR3 length: 10 residues. The sample consisted of naive CD4+ T cells from blood. This chain connects TRBV7-9 to TRBJ1-1, with D hard to call. This TCR came from a woman under 30 in good health. The CDR3 DNA reads as TGTGCCAGCAGCTTAGTCCCGCAGTTCTTT. Its translation is CASSLVPQFF.